This T cell receptor beta chain was sequenced during a study of CD8 T cells in ankylosing spondylitis. Findings of the study overall: Significant enrichment of disease-linked clones was reportedly seen in matched ankylosing spondylitis synovial fluid. Past studies reported some motif variants in reactive arthritis synovial fluid and blood. One TCR beta motif, made up of roughly eight highly homologous variants, appeared characteristic of ankylosing spondylitis blood.

This clonotype occurred many times. The antigen is not known. In making TCR beta libraries, quantitative 5'-RACE with molecular barcodes was used. In TCRdb, the 5' RACE reads were re-called with MiXCR into one record per CDR3 protein. The data show roughly 250,000 distinct CDR3 sequences, roughly a tenth seen once. Trimming removed 4 bases at V and 4 bases at J, with 17 bases between. Germline CDR1 MGHRA, CDR2 YSYEKL. This CDR3 contains 16 residues. The genes are TRBV4-1 and TRBJ2-1; possible D gene TRBD2, 6 bases. This TCR came from a male donor with ankylosing spondylitis or in good health (not recorded which). The specimen was blood, either unsorted or a sorted T cell fraction (not recorded which). The CDR3 here is CASSLSGASVYNEQFF. DNA for the CDR3: TGCGCCAGCAGCCTTTCCGGGGCTAGCGTTTACAATGAGCAGTTCTTC.